Presented here are 32 T cell receptor beta chains from one specimen sequenced in a study of regulatory T cells in long-lasting Graves disease. Time point described: persistent/refractory GD, antithyroid drugs over 5 years with positive TRAb. Generation of the TCR library employed RNA extracted from PBMCs. CDR3-region Arm-PCR and iRepertoire HTBI primers produced the TCR beta libraries. TCRdb fed the multiplex PCR reads into MiXCR, producing one record per CDR3 protein. Altogether about 470,000 distinct CDR3 sequences are present, 20% to 25% being singletons, with the ten largest covering 6.5% to 9%. Sequencing was performed on peripheral blood mononuclear cells (PBMCs), taken when the disease was refractory, from a patient treated with antithyroid drugs. Receptors were obtained from a female donor with Graves disease.

The chain joins TRBV7-2 to TRBJ2-7, with D unresolved. CDR3 length: 12 residues. The V end lost 1 base, the J end lost 6 bases, and 7 bases lay between the germline ends. Per germline, CDR1 SGHTA and CDR2 FQGNSA. The CDR3 coding sequence is TGTGCCAGCAGCTTAGAGCGTCGCGAGCAGTACTTC. Its protein is CASSLERREQYF. The entire variable domain, with the rest obtained from reference TRBV7-2 and TRBJ2-7, is as follows: GAGVSQSPSNKVTEKGKDVELRCDPISGHTALYWYRQSLGQGLEFLIYFQGNSAPDKSGLPSDRFSAERTGGSVSTLTIQRTQQEDSAVYLCASSLERREQYFGPGTRLTVT.

Many counts were recorded for this clonotype. CDR3 in DNA: TGTGCCAGCAGTTTCGGGACTAGCGGAACCTACGAGCAGTACTTC. It specifies CASSFGTSGTYEQYF. This chain joins TRBV27 and TRBJ2-7; TRBD2 matches 11 bases. The CDR3 spans 15 residues. Trimming took 3 bases from V and 2 from J; bases not matched to a gene: 3. In germline, CDR1 is MNHEY, CDR2 SMNVEV (reference sequence).

At least ten counts were recorded for this clonotype. The rearrangement joins TRBV6-1 to TRBJ2-7; D not resolved. The CDR3 is 12 residues long. Germline lookup yields CDR1 MNHNS and CDR2 SASEGT. The germline V and J ends were trimmed by 8 bases and 6 bases, with 14 bases remaining between them. CDR3 amino acids: CASAGVFGEQYF. CDR3 nucleotides: TGTGCCAGCGCCGGAGTGTTTGGCGAGCAGTACTTC.

On this clonotype itself: One base away lies a much larger clone, so this may be a sequencing read error. The chain combines TRBV28 with TRBJ1-3, with D hard to call. The length of the CDR3 is 14 residues. Germline lookup yields CDR1 MDHEN and CDR2 SYDVKM. The CDR3 DNA reads TGTGCCAACAGTTTTTGGCAGAGTAGAAACACCATATATTTT. Its translation is CANSFWQSRNTIYF.

The chain links TRBV6-5 to TRBJ1-1, with a tentative D call TRBD1 (6 bases). This CDR3 spans 15 amino acids. V was cut by 2 bases and J by 1 base, with 11 bases left in between. Germline lookup yields CDR1 MNHEY and CDR2 SVGAGI. The CDR3 DNA is TGTGCCAGCAGTTACGGGGGGCTGAGGAACACTGAAGCTTTCTTT. Amino acids: CASSYGGLRNTEAFF.

This chain links TRBV29-1 with TRBJ2-5; D is undetermined. The CDR3 is made up of 12 amino acids. Germline V gene data show CDR1 as SQVTM and CDR2 as ANQGSEA. Trimming pared 1 base from V and 5 bases from J, leaving 8 bases between. The CDR3 is CSVEVGVETQYF. The CDR3, as DNA: TGCAGCGTTGAAGTAGGAGTTGAGACCCAGTACTTC.

This clonotype was seen many times. The chain employs TRBV28 and TRBJ1-2; no reliable D call. The CDR3 sequence is 15 residues long. Germline CDR1 MDHEN, CDR2 SYDVKM. Trimming took off 4 bases at V and 3 bases at J, with 15 bases between the two ends. The CDR3 DNA follows: TGTGCCAGCAGTTCCCCCCCGGACCTACACTATGGCTACACCTTC. Translating it yields CASSSPPDLHYGYTF.

About this clonotype: A much bigger clone sits one base away, suggesting this may be a read error. The V call is TRBV12-3 or TRBV12-4, the J call TRBJ1-4; TRBD1 matches 9 bases. The CDR3 runs to 14 residues. V trimming: 6 bases; J trimming: 8 bases; junction bases outside the gene matches: 7. The CDR3 DNA reads as TGTGCCAGCAGATTCAGGACAGGGGACGAAAAACTGTTTTTT. Amino acids: CASRFRTGDEKLFF.

This clonotype was counted between two and nine times. V gene TRBV20-1 combines with J gene TRBJ1-1; 10 bases map to TRBD1. CDR1 and CDR2 (germline): DFQATT, SNEGSKA (reference sequence). The CDR3 length is 15 residues. V gave up 1 base and J gave up 1 base; unmatched junction bases: 3. The CDR3 is CSARVRDRGNTEAFF. For the CDR3, the DNA is TGCAGTGCTAGAGTCCGGGACAGGGGGAACACTGAAGCTTTCTTT.

This clonotype occurred a few times. The chain employs TRBV6-2 or TRBV6-3 and TRBJ1-2; D is uncertain. Germline assignment: CDR1 MNHEY and CDR2 SVGEGT. The CDR3 consists of 14 residues. V gave up 3 bases and J gave up 7 bases, with 15 bases separating them. CDR3 in amino acids: CASSYAGGLGGYTF. CDR3 bases: TGTGCCAGCAGTTATGCCGGCGGGCTGGGTGGCTACACCTTC.

In this sample, this clonotype turned up a few times. The V gene is TRBV30, the J gene TRBJ1-3, with D perhaps matching TRBD1 (6 bases). There are 12 residues in the CDR3. V was shortened by 4 bases and J by 4 bases, with 8 bases between the two germline ends. Germline CDR1 is GTSNPN and CDR2 is SVGIG (reference sequence). CDR3 sequence reads: CAWTRGGNTIYF. The CDR3 coding sequence is TGTGCCTGGACAAGGGGGGGAAACACCATATATTTT.

The chain uses TRBV24-1 and TRBJ1-5; weak D call: TRBD1 (5 bases). CDR1 KGHDR and CDR2 SFDVKD come from the germline V gene. This CDR3 region has 15 residues. Between the trimmed V and J ends, which lost 6 bases and 0 bases, there was a span of 11 bases. In DNA form, the CDR3 reads TGTGCCACCAGTATGGGGGTTAATAGCAATCAGCCCCAGCATTTT. It is translated as CATSMGVNSNQPQHF.

This clonotype came up many times. This chain connects TRBV28 to TRBJ2-5; 11 nucleotides line up with TRBD1. CDR1 and CDR2 (germline): MDHEN, SYDVKM. V shed 4 bases and J 5 bases; nucleotides not matched to a gene: 3. The CDR3 spans 14 residues. In nucleotides, the CDR3 is TGTGCCAGCAGTTACGGGGACAGGGGGGAGACCCAGTACTTC. Protein: CASSYGDRGETQYF.

In its sample, this clonotype was seen many times. The rearrangement uses TRBV2 and TRBJ2-7, with 10 bases lining up with TRBD1. The CDR3 has 17 amino acids. Germline V gene data show CDR1 as SNHLY and CDR2 as FYNNEI. Germline trimming cut 3 bases from V and 4 bases from J; bases unmatched to any gene: 12. The CDR3 here is CASSDNDRDRGTYEQYF. CDR3 DNA: TGTGCCAGCAGTGACAATGACCGGGACAGGGGAACATACGAGCAGTACTTC.

This clonotype turned up a few times. The CDR3 region has the DNA TGCGCCAGCAGCTTACCGGGGGGAAACACCATATATTTT. Amino acid sequence: CASSLPGGNTIYF. The V call is TRBV5-1, the J call TRBJ1-3, with unresolved D. Germline lookup yields CDR1 SGHRS and CDR2 YFSETQ. This CDR3 contains 13 residues. Trimming took 2 bases from V and 4 from J, leaving 7 bases between them. The full variable domain, in which reference TRBV5-1 and TRBJ1-3 provide the parts outside the CDR3, is KAGVTQTPRYLIKTRGQQVTLSCSPISGHRSVSWYQQTPGQGLQFLFEYFSETQRNKGNFPGRFSGRQFSNSRSEMNVSTLELGDSALYLCASSLPGGNTIYFGEGSWLTVV.

This clonotype was counted many times. The chain carries TRBV20-1 and TRBJ1-1, with D perhaps TRBD1 (5 bases). CDR1 DFQATT and CDR2 SNEGSKA come from the germline V gene (reference sequence). V lost 3 bases and J 6 bases, leaving 14 bases between the germline ends. The CDR3 is made up of 13 amino acids. The DNA for the CDR3 is TGCAGTGCTAGTGACAGCAAAAAGGCTGAAGCTTTCTTT. Protein sequence: CSASDSKKAEAFF.

This clonotype was counted only a few times. The rearrangement joins TRBV4-3 to TRBJ2-2, with 8 bases matching TRBD1. Germline V lookup: CDR1 LGHNA, CDR2 YSLEER. CDR3 size: 16 residues. With V trimmed by 0 bases and J by 1 base, 1 base remained unmatched. The CDR3 is CASSQDGTGNTGELFF. CDR3 in DNA: TGCGCCAGCAGCCAAGATGGGACAGGGAACACCGGGGAGCTGTTTTTT.

The genes are TRBV7-9 and TRBJ1-2; D gene unclear. Germline-derived CDR1 and CDR2 are SEHNR and FQNEAQ (reference sequence). V was cut by 5 bases and J by 2 bases, with 9 bases left in between. The CDR3 length is 13 residues. CDR3 region: CASSDPQNYGYTF. CDR3 nucleotides: TGTGCCAGCAGCGATCCTCAGAACTATGGCTACACCTTC.

The CDR3 is CSVTRGGNTEAFF. CDR3 sequence (DNA): TGCAGTGTCACAAGAGGGGGTAACACTGAAGCTTTCTTT. V usage is TRBV20-1 and J usage is TRBJ1-1, with D possibly being TRBD1 (6 bases). The CDR3 sequence is 13 residues long. The germline CDR1 and CDR2 sequences are DFQATT and SNEGSKA (reference sequence). V lost 7 bases and J lost 2, with 14 bases in between.

The genes are TRBV6-1 and TRBJ1-5; D remains ambiguous. Germline V gene lookup returns CDR1 MNHNS and CDR2 SASEGT. The CDR3 consists of 14 residues. Trimming left V 6 bases short and J 6 bases short, with 15 bases between. CDR3 DNA: TGTGCCAGCAGCCCCCCGGCGGCGGGTCAGCCCCAGCATTTT. Amino acids: CASSPPAAGQPQHF.

Concerning this clonotype: A much larger clone is a single base away; this may be a read error. V is TRBV6-8 and J is TRBJ2-7, with TRBD2 identical over 8 bases. Germline CDR1 is MNHGY and CDR2 is SAAAGT. This CDR3 is 14 amino acids long. The CDR3 loop reads CAGSLAGNNPEQYF. The DNA for the CDR3 is TGTGCCGGCAGCTTAGCGGGAAACAACCCCGAGCAGTACTTC.

This clonotype was picked up many times. This sequence joins TRBV28 and TRBJ2-7, with 10 bases identical to TRBD2. There are 14 residues in the CDR3. Germline assignment: CDR1 MDHEN and CDR2 SYDVKM. Losses at the gene ends were 6 bases for V and 2 bases for J; bases not matched to a gene: 4. CDR3 in DNA: TGTGCCAGCAGCTTAGCGGGAGGTACCTACGAGCAGTACTTC. Encoded protein: CASSLAGGTYEQYF.

This clonotype has ten or more counts. The V call is TRBV6-1, the J call TRBJ2-5; no clear D gene. Germline CDR1 is MNHNS and CDR2 is SASEGT. CDR3 length: 14 residues. Trimming cost V 10 bases and J 0 bases, with 15 bases left between them. CDR3 in amino acids: CAIARREYQETQYF. The CDR3 DNA follows: TGTGCCATCGCAAGGAGAGAGTACCAAGAGACCCAGTACTTC.

The table lists this clonotype with a few counts. This chain links TRBV30 with TRBJ1-2, with 9 bases matching TRBD1. The CDR3 covers 13 residues. The trim removed 2 bases at V and 7 bases at J, leaving 5 bases unmatched. The V gene's germline CDR1 is GTSNPN and CDR2 SVGIG (reference sequence). The CDR3 sequence: CAWSFDRGTGYTF. CDR3 bases: TGTGCCTGGAGTTTTGACAGGGGGACTGGCTACACCTTC.

This chain uses TRBV28 with TRBJ1-1, with D perhaps TRBD1 (5 bases). CDR3 length: 13 amino acids. Per the germline V gene, CDR1 is MDHEN and CDR2 is SYDVKM. The V end was cut by 5 bases, the J end by 5 bases, with 12 bases between. Here the CDR3 DNA reads TGTGCCAGCAGTCGGGGGATTGGGACTGAAGCTTTCTTT. Translating it yields CASSRGIGTEAFF.

This clonotype has ten or more counts. The chain joins TRBV28 to TRBJ1-5; no firm D call. The germline gives CDR1 MDHEN, CDR2 SYDVKM. CDR3 length: 14 residues. Trimming removed 2 bases at V and 0 bases at J, with 5 bases between. The CDR3 reads CASSLLDSNQPQHF. The DNA of the CDR3 is TGTGCCAGCAGTTTACTCGATAGCAATCAGCCCCAGCATTTT.

This sequence joins TRBV9 and TRBJ1-1, with D unclear. Trimming took 4 bases from V and 1 from J, leaving 14 bases between them. The length of the CDR3 is 15 residues. Germline V CDR1 and CDR2: SGDLS, YYNGEE. The CDR3 is CASSPGPGGNTEAFF. The CDR3 DNA sequence: TGTGCCAGCAGCCCTGGTCCGGGAGGGAACACTGAAGCTTTCTTT.

Ten or more counts support this clonotype. V and J are TRBV20-1 and TRBJ2-2; the match to TRBD2 covers 7 bases. The V and J ends lost 0 bases and 6 bases, in that order; junction bases with no gene match: 4. Per the germline V gene, CDR1 is DFQATT and CDR2 is SNEGSKA (reference sequence). This CDR3 contains 14 residues. The CDR3 sequence: CSARERGSAGELFF. Here the CDR3 DNA reads TGCAGTGCTAGAGAGCGCGGGAGCGCCGGGGAGCTGTTTTTT.

This clonotype has a count of ten or more. This sequence joins TRBV27 and TRBJ1-5; D call uncertain. CDR3 length: 13 amino acids. Germline CDR1 and CDR2: MNHEY and SMNVEV (reference sequence). V shed 5 bases and J shed 3 bases, with 8 bases lying between them. In nucleotides, the CDR3 is TGTGCCAGCAGTCTGTGGTCCAATCAGCCCCAGCATTTT. Translated: CASSLWSNQPQHF.

This clonotype was counted at least ten times. The gene calls are TRBV20-1 and TRBJ2-5; D is unresolved. V was shortened by 3 bases and J by 4 bases, with 12 bases between the two germline ends. The length of the CDR3 is 13 residues. CDR1 is DFQATT, CDR2 SNEGSKA, per germline (reference sequence). CDR3 region: CSASIPARETQYF. CDR3 in DNA: TGCAGTGCTAGCATCCCAGCAAGAGAGACCCAGTACTTC.

This clonotype was seen a handful of times. The chain links TRBV28 to TRBJ1-5; 7 nucleotides align to TRBD1. The CDR3 is 18 amino acids. Trimming at V came to 10 bases and at J to 3 bases, leaving 21 bases not matched to a gene. Germline V lookup: CDR1 MDHEN, CDR2 SYDVKM. The CDR3 region has the DNA TGTGCCAACAGCGCGTTCGGGGCCAGGGGGTTGGACAATCAGCCCCAGCATTTT. Translating gives CANSAFGARGLDNQPQHF.

At least ten counts were recorded for this clonotype. This chain links TRBV6-5 with TRBJ1-1; 10 nucleotides line up with TRBD1. The V and J ends lost 3 bases and 5 bases, in that order; junction bases with no gene match: 21. Germline V CDR1 and CDR2: MNHEY, SVGAGI. The CDR3 loop spans 20 amino acids. The CDR3 nucleotides read TGTGCCAGCAGTTATCCTTCTACGAGGGGACAGGGGCGGACGGGTACTGAAGCTTTCTTT. It encodes CASSYPSTRGQGRTGTEAFF.